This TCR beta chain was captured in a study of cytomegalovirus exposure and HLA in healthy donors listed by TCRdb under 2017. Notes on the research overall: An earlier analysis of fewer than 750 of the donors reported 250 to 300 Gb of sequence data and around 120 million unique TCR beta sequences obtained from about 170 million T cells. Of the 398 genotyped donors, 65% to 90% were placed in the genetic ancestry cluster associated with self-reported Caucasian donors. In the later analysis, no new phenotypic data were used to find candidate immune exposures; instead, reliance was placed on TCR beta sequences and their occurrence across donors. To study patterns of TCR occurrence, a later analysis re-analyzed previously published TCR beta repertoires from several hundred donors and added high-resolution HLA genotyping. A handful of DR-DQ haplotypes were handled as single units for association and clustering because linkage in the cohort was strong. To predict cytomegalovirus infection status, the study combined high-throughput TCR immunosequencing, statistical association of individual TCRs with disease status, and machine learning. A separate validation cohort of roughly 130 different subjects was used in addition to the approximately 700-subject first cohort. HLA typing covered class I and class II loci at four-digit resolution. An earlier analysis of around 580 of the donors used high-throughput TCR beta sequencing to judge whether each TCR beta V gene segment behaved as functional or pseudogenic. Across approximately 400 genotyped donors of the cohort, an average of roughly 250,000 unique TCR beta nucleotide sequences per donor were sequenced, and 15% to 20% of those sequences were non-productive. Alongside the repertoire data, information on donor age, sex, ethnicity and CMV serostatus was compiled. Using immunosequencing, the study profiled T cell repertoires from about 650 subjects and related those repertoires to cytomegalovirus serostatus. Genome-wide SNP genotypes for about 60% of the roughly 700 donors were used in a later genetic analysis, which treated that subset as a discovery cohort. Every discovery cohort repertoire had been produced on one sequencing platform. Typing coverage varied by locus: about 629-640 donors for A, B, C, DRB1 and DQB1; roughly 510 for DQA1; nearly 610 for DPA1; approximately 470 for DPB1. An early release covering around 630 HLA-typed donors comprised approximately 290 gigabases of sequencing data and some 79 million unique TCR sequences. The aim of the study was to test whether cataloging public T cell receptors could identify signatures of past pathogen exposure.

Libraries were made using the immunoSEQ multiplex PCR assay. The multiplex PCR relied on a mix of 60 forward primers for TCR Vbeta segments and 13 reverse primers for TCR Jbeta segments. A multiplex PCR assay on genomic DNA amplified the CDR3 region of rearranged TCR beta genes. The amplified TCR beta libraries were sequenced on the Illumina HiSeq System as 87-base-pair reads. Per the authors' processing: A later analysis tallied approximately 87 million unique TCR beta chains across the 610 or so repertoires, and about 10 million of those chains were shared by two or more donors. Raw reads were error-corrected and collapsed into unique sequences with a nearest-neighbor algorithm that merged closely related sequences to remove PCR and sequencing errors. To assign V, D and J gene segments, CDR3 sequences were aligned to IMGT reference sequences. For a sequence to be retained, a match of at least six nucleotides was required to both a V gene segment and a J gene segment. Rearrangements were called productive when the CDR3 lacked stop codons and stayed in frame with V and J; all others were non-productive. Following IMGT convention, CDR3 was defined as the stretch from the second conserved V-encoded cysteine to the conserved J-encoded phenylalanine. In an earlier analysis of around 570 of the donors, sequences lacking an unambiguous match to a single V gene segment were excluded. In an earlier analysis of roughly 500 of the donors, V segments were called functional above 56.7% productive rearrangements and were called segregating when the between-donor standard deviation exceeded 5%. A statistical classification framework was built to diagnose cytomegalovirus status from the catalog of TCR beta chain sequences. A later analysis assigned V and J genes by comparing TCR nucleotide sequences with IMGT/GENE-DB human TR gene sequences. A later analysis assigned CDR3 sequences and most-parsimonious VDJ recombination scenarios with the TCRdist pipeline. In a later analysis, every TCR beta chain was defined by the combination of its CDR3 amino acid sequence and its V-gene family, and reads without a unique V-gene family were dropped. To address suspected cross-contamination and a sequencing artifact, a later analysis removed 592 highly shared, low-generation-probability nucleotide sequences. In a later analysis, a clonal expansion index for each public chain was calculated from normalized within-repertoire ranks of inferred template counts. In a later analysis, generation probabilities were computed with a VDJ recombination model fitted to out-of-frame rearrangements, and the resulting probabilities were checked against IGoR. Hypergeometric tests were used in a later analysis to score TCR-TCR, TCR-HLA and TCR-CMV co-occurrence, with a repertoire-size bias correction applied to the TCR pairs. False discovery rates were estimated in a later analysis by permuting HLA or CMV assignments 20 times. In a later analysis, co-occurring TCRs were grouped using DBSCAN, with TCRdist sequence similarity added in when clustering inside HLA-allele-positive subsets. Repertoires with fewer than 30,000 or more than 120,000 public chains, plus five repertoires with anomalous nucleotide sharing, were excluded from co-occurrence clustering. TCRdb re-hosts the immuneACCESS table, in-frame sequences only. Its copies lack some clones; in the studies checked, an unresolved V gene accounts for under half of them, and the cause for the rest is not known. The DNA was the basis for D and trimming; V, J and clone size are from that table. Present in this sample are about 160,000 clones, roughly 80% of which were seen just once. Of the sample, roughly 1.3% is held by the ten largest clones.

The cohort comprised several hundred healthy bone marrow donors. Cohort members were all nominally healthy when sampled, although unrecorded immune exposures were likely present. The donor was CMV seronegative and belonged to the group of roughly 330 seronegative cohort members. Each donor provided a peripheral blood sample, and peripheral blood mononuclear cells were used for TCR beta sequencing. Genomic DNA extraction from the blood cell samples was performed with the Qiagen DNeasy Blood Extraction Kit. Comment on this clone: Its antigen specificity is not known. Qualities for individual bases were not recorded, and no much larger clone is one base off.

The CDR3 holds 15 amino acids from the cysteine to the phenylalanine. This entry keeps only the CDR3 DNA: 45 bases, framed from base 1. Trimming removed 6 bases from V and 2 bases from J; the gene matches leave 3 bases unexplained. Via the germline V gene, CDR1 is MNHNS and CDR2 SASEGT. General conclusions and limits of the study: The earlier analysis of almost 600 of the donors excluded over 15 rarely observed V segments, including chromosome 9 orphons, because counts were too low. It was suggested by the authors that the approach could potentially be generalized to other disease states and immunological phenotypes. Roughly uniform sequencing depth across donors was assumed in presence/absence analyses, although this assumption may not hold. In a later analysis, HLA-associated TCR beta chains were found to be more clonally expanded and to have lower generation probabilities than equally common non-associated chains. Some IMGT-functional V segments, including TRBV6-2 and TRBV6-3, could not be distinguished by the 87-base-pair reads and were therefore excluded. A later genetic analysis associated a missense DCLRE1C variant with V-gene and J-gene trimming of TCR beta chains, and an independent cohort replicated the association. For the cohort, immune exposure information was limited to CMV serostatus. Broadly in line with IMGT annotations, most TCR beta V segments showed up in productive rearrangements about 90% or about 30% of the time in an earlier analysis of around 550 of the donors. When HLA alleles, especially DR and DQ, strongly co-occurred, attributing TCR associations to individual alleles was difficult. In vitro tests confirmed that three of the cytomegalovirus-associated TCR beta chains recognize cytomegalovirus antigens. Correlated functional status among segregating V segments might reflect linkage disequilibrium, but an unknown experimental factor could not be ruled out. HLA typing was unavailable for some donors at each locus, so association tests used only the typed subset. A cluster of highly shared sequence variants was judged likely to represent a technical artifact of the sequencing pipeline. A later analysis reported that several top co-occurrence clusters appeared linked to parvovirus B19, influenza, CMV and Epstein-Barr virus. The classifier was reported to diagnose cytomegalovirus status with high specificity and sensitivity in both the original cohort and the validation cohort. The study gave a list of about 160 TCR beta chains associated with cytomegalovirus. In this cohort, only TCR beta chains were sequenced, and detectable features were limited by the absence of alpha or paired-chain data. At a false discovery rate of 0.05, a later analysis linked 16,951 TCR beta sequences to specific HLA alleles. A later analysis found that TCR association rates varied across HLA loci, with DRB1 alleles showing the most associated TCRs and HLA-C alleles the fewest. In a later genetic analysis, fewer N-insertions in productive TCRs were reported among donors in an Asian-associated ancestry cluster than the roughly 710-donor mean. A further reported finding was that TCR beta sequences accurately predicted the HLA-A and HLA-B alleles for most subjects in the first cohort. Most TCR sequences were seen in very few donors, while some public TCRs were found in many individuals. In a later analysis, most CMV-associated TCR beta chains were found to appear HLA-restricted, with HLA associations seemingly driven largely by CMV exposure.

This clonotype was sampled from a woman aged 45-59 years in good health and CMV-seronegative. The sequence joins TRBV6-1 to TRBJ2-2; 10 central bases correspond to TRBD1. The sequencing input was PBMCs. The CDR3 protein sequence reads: CASRDRGYNTGELFF. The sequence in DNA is TGTGCCAGCAGGGACAGGGGGTATAACACCGGGGAGCTGTTTTTT.